This T cell receptor beta chain is from a study of cytomegalovirus exposure and HLA in healthy donors. Study summary: Most donors, 70% to 85% of a few hundred genotyped, fell in the Caucasian-associated ancestry cluster. Findings and limits, study-wide: TCR beta chain V- and J-gene trimming was linked, in a later analysis, to a missense variant in DCLRE1C.

The germline gives CDR1 SGHTS, CDR2 YDEGEE. J lost 8 bases, V lost 4 bases, and 9 bases had no gene match. The CDR3 covers 16 residues. Both 60 Vbeta primers and 13 Jbeta primers went into the PCR. The assay was immunoSEQ multiplex PCR, and TCRdb's table has in-frame clones only and misses some. Of 120,000 or so clones listed, 75% to 90% are singletons. This clone was recorded a few times. What it binds is not known. Input material: PBMCs. The chain employs TRBV5-8 and TRBJ1-4, with 12 bases that match TRBD1. The TCR comes from a man aged 40-49 years in good health and CMV-seronegative. CDR3 coding DNA: TGTGCCAGCAGCCTGCTAGGGACAGGGGGCAACGAAAAACTGTTTTTT. Translated: CASSLLGTGGNEKLFF. Filled out from reference TRBV5-8 and TRBJ1-4, the complete variable domain reads EAGVTQSPTHLIKTRGQQATLRCSPISGHTSVYWYQQALGLGLQFLLWYDEGEERNRGNFPPRFSGRQFPNYSSELNVNALELEDSALYLCASSLLGTGGNEKLFFGSGTQLSVL.